This T cell receptor (beta chain) was found in a study of CD4 T cells in relation to SARS-CoV-2 and coronaviruses. The overall study: PBMCs were cultured with antigen for over 8 days before TCR beta sequencing. The HLA restriction of the shared crossreactive spike epitopes was mapped.

Of note for this clone: Its antigen is unidentified.

Repertoires were generated with immunoSEQ multiplex PCR, while TCRdb's copy carries only in-frame clones and drops some. This sample has 35,000 to 40,000 clones; roughly 85% occur once, and the top ten carry 4.5% to 5%. The CDR3 contains 15 residues. With V trimmed by 4 bases and J by 3 bases, 4 bases remained unmatched. Germline loops: CDR1 SGHTA, CDR2 FQGNSA. Naive and memory CD4+ T cells were separated from cryopreserved PBMCs. Sorted naive or memory CD4+ cells met CEF peptides for about 10 days. This receptor was taken from an adult with COVID-19. Sequenced material: naive CD4+ T cells from PBMCs, cultured in vitro. As for subset: naive CD4+ T cells isolated by negative enrichment. The V call is TRBV7-2, the J call TRBJ2-1, with 9 bases matching TRBD1. The CDR3 DNA sequence: TGTGCCAGCAGCTCTGACAGGGGGTTCTACAATGAGCAGTTCTTC. This codes for CASSSDRGFYNEQFF.